The 31 T cell receptor beta chains reported below all come from one sample, sequenced in a study of cytomegalovirus exposure and HLA in healthy donors. The PCR contained 60 Vbeta and 13 Jbeta primers. Repertoires were generated with immunoSEQ multiplex PCR, while TCRdb's copy carries only in-frame clones and drops some. The repertoire holds approximately 110,000 clones, 77% seen once, with 10% to 15% in the top ten. Sequencing used PBMCs. These receptors all stem from a woman aged 40-49 years in good health and CMV-seropositive.

Comments on this clone: The sample holds other DNA sequences that translate to the same CDR3. The rearrangement links TRBV6-1 to TRBJ2-6; D unresolved. The ends were cut back, 7 bases at V and 1 base at J, with 5 bases in the middle. Germline CDR1 reads MNHNS; CDR2 reads SASEGT. This CDR3 spans 13 amino acids. DNA for the CDR3: TGTGCCAGCACCCTTTCTGGGGCCAACGTCCTGACTTTC. This codes for CASTLSGANVLTF.

There are a few counts of this clone. The chain is built from TRBV19 and TRBJ2-1; 11 bases align to TRBD1. Unmatched junction bases numbered 3, after V lost 4 bases and J lost 7 bases. CDR1 and CDR2 (germline): LNHDA, SQIVND (reference sequence). CDR3 length: 14 amino acids. The CDR3 coding sequence is TGTGCCAGTAGTACTGGGACAGGGGGGAATGAGCAGTTCTTC. Its protein product is CASSTGTGGNEQFF.

This clone was recorded a few times. The rearrangement uses TRBV28 and TRBJ2-7; possibly TRBD1 for D (5 bases). CDR1 is MDHEN and CDR2 is SYDVKM in the germline V gene. The CDR3 consists of 14 residues. The germline V and J ends were trimmed by 3 bases and 6 bases, with 15 bases remaining between them. CDR3 sequence (DNA): TGTGCCAGCAGTTTCCCCGACAGTCGGTCCGAGCAGTACTTC. It codes for CASSFPDSRSEQYF.

The chain is built from TRBV6-6 and TRBJ2-2; D is unclear. The V end was cut by 6 bases, the J end by 8 bases, with 7 bases between. This CDR3 has 11 residues. Germline values: CDR1 MNHNY, CDR2 SVGAGI (reference sequence). The CDR3 DNA follows: TGTGCCAGCAGACTCATTGGGGAGCTGTTTTTT. Translation gives CASRLIGELFF.

The chain carries TRBV4-2 and TRBJ1-2; 7 bases align to TRBD1. From germline, CDR1 is LGHNA and CDR2 YNFKEQ. This CDR3 region has 14 residues. Trimming removed 4 bases from V and 2 bases from J; junction bases left unmatched: 4. The CDR3 coding sequence is TGTGCCAGCAGCCCTCCGGGACAGAACTATGGCTACACCTTC. Translated, it gives CASSPPGQNYGYTF.

The table lists this clone with a count of one. V and J are TRBV6-6 and TRBJ1-4; D is ambiguous. Germline-derived CDR1 and CDR2 are MNHNY and SVGAGI (reference sequence). Trimming shortened V by 4 bases and J by 2 bases, and 8 bases separated the two germline ends. The CDR3 consists of 14 residues. The CDR3, as DNA: TGTGCCAGCAGTTTGGGAGGGACTAATGAAAAACTGTTTTTT. It codes for CASSLGGTNEKLFF.

The chain combines TRBV5-6 with TRBJ2-2, with a weak D call TRBD1 (5 bases). Trimming stripped 2 bases from V and 3 bases from J, with 11 bases between. CDR3 length equals 15 residues. Germline values: CDR1 SGHDT, CDR2 YYEEEE. The CDR3 sequence: CASSLGVRDTGELFF. The DNA of the CDR3 is TGTGCCAGCAGCTTAGGGGTTAGAGACACCGGGGAGCTGTTTTTT. Based on the CDR3 plus reference TRBV5-6 and TRBJ2-2, the full variable domain is DAGVTQSPTHLIKTRGQQVTLRCSPKSGHDTVSWYQQALGQGPQFIFQYYEEEERQRGNFPDRFSGHQFPNYSSELNVNALLLGDSALYLCASSLGVRDTGELFFGEGSRLTVL.

This clone was detected a few times. The V and J genes are TRBV5-4 and TRBJ2-5, with 10 bases matching TRBD2. The V gene's germline CDR1 is SGHNT and CDR2 YYREEE (reference sequence). The CDR3 spans 14 residues. Trimming removed 5 bases from V and 5 bases from J; junction bases left unmatched: 6. The chain's CDR3 is CASSSSGRGETQYF. In DNA form, the CDR3 reads TGTGCCAGCAGTTCGAGCGGGAGGGGTGAGACCCAGTACTTC.

The sample holds a few counts of this clone. J is TRBJ2-7 and V is TRBV5-1; D is uncertain. The V gene's germline CDR1 is SGHRS and CDR2 YFSETQ. CDR3 size: 13 residues. Trimming shortened V by 0 bases and J by 2 bases, and 6 bases separated the two germline ends. The CDR3 protein is CASSLGPTYEQYF. CDR3 nucleotides: TGCGCCAGCAGCTTGGGGCCCACCTACGAGCAGTACTTC. Together with reference TRBV5-1 and TRBJ2-7, the CDR3 gives the full variable domain: KAGVTQTPRYLIKTRGQQVTLSCSPISGHRSVSWYQQTPGQGLQFLFEYFSETQRNKGNFPGRFSGRQFSNSRSEMNVSTLELGDSALYLCASSLGPTYEQYFGPGTRLTVT.

This sequence joins TRBV7-9 and TRBJ2-2; D is possibly TRBD2 (5 bases). The CDR3 covers 16 residues. V was pared by 2 bases and J by 2 bases, with 12 bases between. CDR1 and CDR2 from the germline V gene are SEHNR and FQNEAQ (reference sequence). Here the CDR3 DNA reads TGTGCCAGCAGCTTAAGGGCTAGCCGCAACACCGGGGAGCTGTTTTTT. Amino acid sequence: CASSLRASRNTGELFF.

The chain carries TRBV4-1 and TRBJ2-7; TRBD1 is a possible D gene (6 bases). Germline V gives CDR1 MGHRA, CDR2 YSYEKL. V shed 2 bases and J shed 0 bases, with 17 bases lying between them. The CDR3 totals 17 residues. CDR3 DNA: TGCGCCAGCAGCCAATCTCTCACAGGGTTCGTCTCCTACGAGCAGTACTTC. Residues: CASSQSLTGFVSYEQYF.

The V call is TRBV7-8, the J call TRBJ2-6; tentatively, D is TRBD2 (5 bases). CDR3 size: 16 residues. Germline V gene lookup returns CDR1 SGHVS and CDR2 FQNEAQ. The V end lost 2 bases, the J end lost 4 bases, and 12 bases lay between the germline ends. CDR3 DNA sequence: TGTGCCAGCAGCTTAACAAGGACGGGGGGGGCCAACGTCCTGACTTTC. Its translation: CASSLTRTGGANVLTF.

The J gene is TRBJ2-3, the V gene TRBV11-3; maybe TRBD2 (5 bases). From germline, CDR1 is SGHNT and CDR2 YENEEA. Deletions cut 5 bases from V and 5 bases from J, with 23 bases between. The CDR3 has 17 amino acids. The CDR3 sequence: CASSPYGRSGGEDTQYF. The CDR3 bases are TGTGCCAGCAGCCCCTATGGGAGAAGTGGTGGAGAAGATACGCAGTATTTT.

The chain combines TRBV19 with TRBJ1-1; 8 nucleotides line up with TRBD1. The CDR3 consists of 15 residues. J was trimmed by 1 base and V by 4 bases; bases with no gene match: 5. The germline gives CDR1 LNHDA, CDR2 SQIVND (reference sequence). The CDR3 spells CASSNRGQANTEAFF. The DNA for the CDR3 is TGTGCCAGTAGTAATCGGGGACAGGCGAACACTGAAGCTTTCTTT.

A single count supports this clone. The chain is built from TRBV28 and TRBJ1-1; D may be TRBD1 (5 bases). The CDR3 has 17 residues. The ends were cut back, 9 bases at V and 1 base at J, with 24 bases in the middle. Looked up from germline, CDR1 is MDHEN and CDR2 is SYDVKM. Here the CDR3 DNA reads TGTGCCAGTACGGGGCGGGGTCAAAGGGATGGGAACACTGAAGCTTTCTTT. Translating it yields CASTGRGQRDGNTEAFF.

V usage is TRBV15 and J usage is TRBJ2-1; 10 bases line up with TRBD1. The CDR3 has 14 amino acids. V was clipped by 1 base and J by 8 bases; unmatched bases: 2. CDR1 is LNHNV, CDR2 YYDKDF, per germline (reference sequence). This CDR3 reads CATSRGDRGHEQFF. CDR3 nucleotides: TGTGCCACCAGCAGAGGGGACAGGGGACATGAGCAGTTCTTC. Supplemented by reference TRBV15 and TRBJ2-1, the full variable domain reads DAMVIQNPRYQVTQFGKPVTLSCSQTLNHNVMYWYQQKSSQAPKLLFHYYDKDFNNEADTPDNFQSRRPNTSFCFLDIRSPGLGDTAMYLCATSRGDRGHEQFFGPGTRLTVL.

The rearrangement joins TRBV2 to TRBJ1-5; no clear D. With 3 bases removed from V and 8 bases from J, the gap between germline ends came to 11 bases. The germline V gene encodes CDR1 SNHLY and CDR2 FYNNEI. CDR3 size: 13 residues. This CDR3 reads CASSEFILEPQHF. The DNA for the CDR3 is TGTGCCAGCAGTGAGTTTATACTTGAGCCCCAGCATTTT.

The chain couples TRBV30 to TRBJ2-7, with D perhaps TRBD1 (6 bases). Germline CDR1 and CDR2: GTSNPN and SVGIG (reference sequence). CDR3 size: 15 residues. V lost 1 base and J lost 3, with 16 bases in between. The CDR3 loop reads CAWSGPKGVNYEQYF. CDR3 bases: TGTGCCTGGAGTGGACCCAAGGGGGTCAACTACGAGCAGTACTTC.

In its sample, this clone was seen once. This chain links TRBV25-1 with TRBJ2-3, with 13 bases lining up with TRBD2. Germline trimming cut 3 bases from V and 2 bases from J; bases unmatched to any gene: 5. The CDR3 loop spans 17 amino acids. The germline V gene has CDR1 MGHDK and CDR2 SYGVNS. CDR3 amino acids: CASSDLTSGRNTDTQYF. CDR3 nucleotide sequence: TGTGCCAGCAGTGATTTGACTAGCGGGAGGAACACAGATACGCAGTATTTT.

This clone came up once. Different DNA sequences within this sample yield the same CDR3. This chain joins TRBV28 and TRBJ1-2; maybe TRBD1 (5 bases). Trimming shortened V by 4 bases and J by 5 bases, and 8 bases separated the two germline ends. The CDR3 loop spans 12 amino acids. Per the germline V gene, CDR1 is MDHEN and CDR2 is SYDVKM. The CDR3 bases are TGTGCCAGCAGTTCAGGGAGGTATGGCTACACCTTC. Translating gives CASSSGRYGYTF.

The chain uses TRBV2 and TRBJ2-2; TRBD2 aligns across 11 bases. The J segment lost 4 bases and the V segment lost 5 bases, leaving 9 bases of the junction unmatched. The CDR3 contains 17 residues. CDR1 is SNHLY and CDR2 is FYNNEI in the germline V gene. The CDR3 DNA reads as TGTGCCAGCAGTCTCCTGACTAGCGGGACTCTCACCGGGGAGCTGTTTTTT. This codes for CASSLLTSGTLTGELFF.

This chain joins TRBV7-8 and TRBJ1-5; 8 bases line up with TRBD1. The CDR3 runs 17 residues. Germline assignment: CDR1 SGHVS and CDR2 FQNEAQ. Trimming removed 4 bases from V and 0 bases from J; junction bases left unmatched: 8. CDR3 protein: CASSSQGALYSNQPQHF. CDR3 sequence (DNA): TGTGCCAGCAGCTCGCAGGGGGCCCTATATAGCAATCAGCCCCAGCATTTT.

This rearrangement joins TRBV2 to TRBJ2-7; D is perhaps TRBD1 (5 bases). There are 13 residues in the CDR3. Trimming cost V 2 bases and J 6 bases, with 11 bases left between them. CDR1 SNHLY and CDR2 FYNNEI come from the germline V gene. The CDR3 loop reads CASSENGAREQYF. The CDR3 nucleotides are TGTGCCAGCAGTGAAAATGGGGCGCGCGAGCAGTACTTC.

The CDR3 DNA sequence: TGTGCCAGCAGCCAAATAGCGGGAAGCACAGATACGCAGTATTTT. This sequence encodes CASSQIAGSTDTQYF. The V and J genes are TRBV4-2 and TRBJ2-3; 8 bases map to TRBD2. V lost 2 bases, J lost 0 bases, and 1 base stayed unmatched. Germline CDR1 and CDR2: LGHNA and YNFKEQ. This CDR3 region has 15 residues.

This clone has just a few counts. V gene TRBV6-5 combines with J gene TRBJ2-7; TRBD1 might be the D (6 bases). CDR3 length: 15 residues. V lost 2 bases and J 0 bases, leaving 11 bases between the germline ends. From germline, CDR1 is MNHEY and CDR2 SVGAGI. The CDR3 coding sequence is TGTGCCAGCAGTTACCTCCGGGACATCTCCTACGAGCAGTACTTC. Translation gives CASSYLRDISYEQYF.

The chain has TRBV28 and TRBJ2-3, with 12 nucleotides matching TRBD2. The ends lost 7 bases at V and 7 bases at J; junction bases unmatched: 9. The CDR3 loop spans 15 amino acids. Germline values: CDR1 MDHEN, CDR2 SYDVKM. The CDR3 is CASTSLAGGIYTQYF. DNA for the CDR3: TGTGCCAGCACCTCACTAGCGGGAGGTATATATACGCAGTATTTT.

The count of this clone is one. This chain joins TRBV25-1 and TRBJ2-1, with 11 bases fitting TRBD2. Germline V CDR1 and CDR2: MGHDK, SYGVNS. The J segment lost 5 bases and the V segment lost 3 bases, leaving 6 bases of the junction unmatched. The CDR3 is made up of 16 amino acids. CDR3 loop: CASSDNSGRAHNEQFF. The CDR3 region has the DNA TGTGCCAGCAGTGATAATAGCGGGAGGGCCCACAATGAGCAGTTCTTC. Supplemented by reference TRBV25-1 and TRBJ2-1, the full variable domain reads EADIYQTPRYLVIGTGKKITLECSQTMGHDKMYWYQQDPGMELHLIHYSYGVNSTEKGDLSSESTVSRIRTEHFPLTLESARPSHTSQYLCASSDNSGRAHNEQFFGPGTRLTVL.

The V and J genes are TRBV6-5 and TRBJ1-3; D gene uncertain. This CDR3 comprises 13 residues. From germline, CDR1 is MNHEY and CDR2 SVGAGI. V lost 4 bases to trimming and J lost 3 bases, with 7 bases between them. The CDR3 DNA reads as TGTGCCAGCAGTTCCTTCAGTGGAAACACCATATATTTT. Protein product: CASSSFSGNTIYF.

The chain joins TRBV5-4 to TRBJ1-1; D is unresolved. Germline V gene data show CDR1 as SGHNT and CDR2 as YYREEE (reference sequence). This CDR3 has 14 amino acids. V was shortened by 3 bases and J by 5 bases, with 14 bases between the two germline ends. In DNA, the CDR3 is TGTGCCAGCAGCTCCTCGGGAAGGGATACTGAAGCTTTCTTT. This sequence encodes CASSSSGRDTEAFF.

With regard to this clone: The junction departs from the called germline gene at one end, perhaps through a read error. The rearrangement uses TRBV7-9 and TRBJ1-3; D is undetermined. This CDR3 spans 12 amino acids. Germline V gene lookup returns CDR1 SEHNR and CDR2 FQNEAQ (reference sequence). CDR3 sequence (DNA): TGTTCCAGCGGGCAGGCAGGAAACACCATATATTTT. It is translated as CSSGQAGNTIYF.

V usage is TRBV7-3 and J usage is TRBJ1-6, with D unresolved. The CDR3 spans 15 residues. Deletions cut 5 bases from V and 6 bases from J, with 14 bases between. CDR1 and CDR2 (germline): SGHTA, FQGTGA. The DNA for the CDR3 is TGTGCCAGCAGCCAAAACGCAGGAAGTAATTCACCCCTCCACTTT. Its translation is CASSQNAGSNSPLHF.